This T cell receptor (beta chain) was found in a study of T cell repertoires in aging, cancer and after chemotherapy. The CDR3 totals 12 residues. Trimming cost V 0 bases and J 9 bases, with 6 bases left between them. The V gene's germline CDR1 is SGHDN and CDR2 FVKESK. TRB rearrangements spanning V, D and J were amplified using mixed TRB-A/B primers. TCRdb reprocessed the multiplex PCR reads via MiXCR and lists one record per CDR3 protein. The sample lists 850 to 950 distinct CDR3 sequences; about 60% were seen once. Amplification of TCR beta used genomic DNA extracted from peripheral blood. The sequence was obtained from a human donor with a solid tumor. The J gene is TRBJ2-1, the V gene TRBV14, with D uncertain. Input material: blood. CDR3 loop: CASSQEVGEQFF. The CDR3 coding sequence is TGTGCCAGCAGCCAAGAGGTGGGTGAGCAGTTCTTC.